A selection of T cell receptor beta chains follows, all from one sample in a study of cytomegalovirus exposure and HLA in healthy donors. Profiling relied on immunoSEQ multiplex PCR, and the TCRdb table lists in-frame clones only, not all of them. The data contain 80,000 or so clones, 85% to 95% of them singletons. What was sequenced was PBMCs. The receptors were gathered from a woman aged 18-30 years in good health and CMV-seronegative. Each CDR3 is given with its conserved first and last residue. Fields, in order: D gene, V gene, CDR3 length, CDR3 protein. D genes are given only for firm matches.

- | TRBV7-9 | 13 | CASSVGGQETQYF
TRBD2 | TRBV27 | 14 | CASRRTSGDYEQYF
- | TRBV28 | 12 | CASRGQRGGYTF
TRBD1 | TRBV6-6 | 16 | CASSARGPSSYNEQFF
TRBD2 | TRBV5-5 | 18 | CASSPLWPTSGSTDTQYF
TRBD2 | TRBV10-1 | 14 | CASSRRASGGKEYF
TRBD1 | TRBV7-9 | 14 | CASSRRQGHNEQFF
- | TRBV11-2 | 14 | CASSLGLSIYEQYF
- | TRBV4-1 | 16 | CASSPPAGRDTGELFF
- | TRBV6-5 | 11 | CASAVRGEAFF
- | TRBV29-1 | 14 | CSVEVLAPQETQYF
- | TRBV4-1 | 15 | CASSQDGQLHNEQFF
TRBD1 | TRBV7-2 | 14 | CASSFETGGYEQYF
TRBD2 | TRBV2 | 15 | CASSKLAGVSETQYF
- | TRBV10-3 | 13 | CAIRAGAAEKLFF
TRBD1 | TRBV28 | 16 | CASRSGTGAMNTEAFF
- | TRBV18 | 15 | CASSPGGSTNYGYTF
- | TRBV6-5 | 15 | CASRSFRFSNQPQHF
- | TRBV4-3 | 12 | CASSPCAHEQYF
TRBD1 | TRBV19 | 16 | CASSIVLTGSGNTIYF
TRBD2 | TRBV27 | 17 | CASSDDETSGVADTQYF
- | TRBV28 | 12 | CASRGPNEKLFF
TRBD1 | TRBV4-2 | 15 | CASSHSWTGNSPLHF
TRBD2 | TRBV7-2 | 14 | CASNLAGGPPDQYF
TRBD2 | TRBV19 | 15 | CASSKPGLAGYEQYF
- | TRBV18 | 13 | CASSPPAYNEQFF
TRBD1 | TRBV9 | 14 | CASSAGQGRHEQYF
- | TRBV7-2 | 12 | CASSKNSYEQYF